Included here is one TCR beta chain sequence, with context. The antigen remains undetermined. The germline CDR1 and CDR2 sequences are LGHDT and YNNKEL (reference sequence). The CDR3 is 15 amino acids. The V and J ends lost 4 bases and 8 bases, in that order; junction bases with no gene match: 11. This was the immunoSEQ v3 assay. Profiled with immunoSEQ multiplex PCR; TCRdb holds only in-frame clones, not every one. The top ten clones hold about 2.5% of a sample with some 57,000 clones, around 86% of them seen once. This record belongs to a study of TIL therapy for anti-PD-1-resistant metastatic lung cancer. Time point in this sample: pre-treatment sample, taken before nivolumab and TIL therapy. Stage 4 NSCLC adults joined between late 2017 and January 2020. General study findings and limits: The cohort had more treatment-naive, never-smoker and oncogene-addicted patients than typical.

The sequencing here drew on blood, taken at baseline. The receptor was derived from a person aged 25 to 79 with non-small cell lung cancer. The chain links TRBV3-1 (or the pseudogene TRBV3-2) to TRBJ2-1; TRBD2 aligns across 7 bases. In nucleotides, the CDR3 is TGTGCCAGCAGCCGCATCGCGGGAGAGTGGTATGAGCAGTTCTTC. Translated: CASSRIAGEWYEQFF.